These T cell receptor beta chains were read from a single sample in a study of blood T cell repertoires in COVID-19. Profiled with immunoSEQ multiplex PCR; TCRdb holds only in-frame clones, not every one. The top ten clones hold approximately 7.6% of a sample with about 330,000 clones, 85% of them seen once. The specimen was peripheral blood. The receptors were gathered from a human donor in a cohort sampled during active COVID-19. The CDR3 runs from the conserved cysteine through the conserved F or W. D genes are given only for firm matches. Only part of the rows carry a size: once, few, many, or a class if the clone is expanded.

D gene	V gene	J gene	clone size	CDR3 DNA	CDR3 protein
NA	TRBV4-2	TRBJ1-4	NA	TGTGCCAGCAGCCAAGATAGGCAGGCGGGTGAAAAACTGTTTTTT	CASSQDRQAGEKLFF
TRBD2	TRBV2	TRBJ2-7	NA	TGTGCCAGCAACCTTATAGCGGGGGCGGGGGACGAGCAGTACTTC	CASNLIAGAGDEQYF
NA	TRBV7-3	TRBJ2-1	NA	TGTGCCAGCAGCTTGGAGGGAAGCTCCTACAATGAGCAGTTCTTC	CASSLEGSSYNEQFF
NA	TRBV6-6	TRBJ2-1	NA	TGTGCCAGCAGTTACTCGGTGAGCTCCTACAATGAGCAGTTCTTC	CASSYSVSSYNEQFF
NA	TRBV7-5	TRBJ1-4	NA	TGTGTCAGAAGCCCCCTCCGAGGCTTATGGAATGAAAAACTGTTTTTT	CVRSPLRGLWNEKLFF
TRBD2	TRBV9	TRBJ2-3	NA	TGTGCCAGCAGCGTGGCCGGACCGGGGGGGCCGGGCACAGATACGCAGTATTTT	CASSVAGPGGPGTDTQYF
TRBD1	TRBV19	TRBJ1-4	NA	TGTGCCAGTAGTATAGGGGGGACAGGGGGCGAAAAACTGTTTTTT	CASSIGGTGGEKLFF
TRBD1	TRBV5-8	TRBJ1-1	NA	TGTGCCAGCAGCTTGAGTGCAGGGGGGACTGAAGCTTTCTTT	CASSLSAGGTEAFF
TRBD1	TRBV2	TRBJ1-3	once	TGTGCCAGCAGCGGGGACAGTCGGGGAGGAAACACCATATATTTT	CASSGDSRGGNTIYF
TRBD1	TRBV27	TRBJ1-5	NA	TGTGCCAGCAGTTCGCGCCGGGACAGGGGGCCGCAAAGCAATCAGCCCCAGCATTTT	CASSSRRDRGPQSNQPQHF
TRBD2	TRBV2	TRBJ2-7	once	TGTGCCAGCAGGGGGGAGGGATACGAGCAGTACTTC	CASRGEGYEQYF
TRBD1	TRBV30	TRBJ2-6	NA	TGTGCCTGGGGACCGGGACAGTTCTTCTCTGGGGCCAACGTCCTGACTTTC	CAWGPGQFFSGANVLTF
TRBD1	TRBV6-5	TRBJ2-1	NA	TGTGCCAGCAGCTTACTGACAGGGGGAGCGAATGAGCAGTTCTTC	CASSLLTGGANEQFF
NA	TRBV7-2	TRBJ2-7	NA	TGTGCCAGCAGCCCGGAGCCGGGACTTTCCTACGAGCAGTACTTC	CASSPEPGLSYEQYF
TRBD1	TRBV7-9	TRBJ1-5	few	TGTGCCAGCAGCCCCGGGACAGGGATTAGCAATCAGCCCCAGCATTTT	CASSPGTGISNQPQHF
TRBD2	TRBV6-5	TRBJ2-2	NA	TGTGCCAGCAGGACGGGGGGAGACACCGGGGAGCTGTTTTTT	CASRTGGDTGELFF
TRBD1	TRBV7-3	TRBJ1-2	NA	TGTGCCAGCAGCCCATCCACCGGCGGACAGGGCGGCTACACCTTC	CASSPSTGGQGGYTF
TRBD2	TRBV18	TRBJ2-7	NA	TGTGCCAGCTCATTAGCGGGGGGCTCCTACGAGCAGTACTTC	CASSLAGGSYEQYF
TRBD1	TRBV6-5	TRBJ1-4	NA	TGTGCCAGCAGTTACTCGACGACAGGGTATAATGAAAAACTGTTTTTT	CASSYSTTGYNEKLFF
TRBD2	TRBV10-2	TRBJ2-3	NA	TGCGCCAGCGAGACTAGCGGGGGGGCCACAGATACGCAGTATTTT	CASETSGGATDTQYF
NA	TRBV18	TRBJ2-1	once	TGTGCCAGCTCACAAGGTAGGGGGAACGATGAGCAGTTCTTC	CASSQGRGNDEQFF
NA	TRBV24-1	TRBJ2-1	NA	TGTGCCACCAGTCAAACCCCCGAGGCAGGGCTAACTACCTACAATGAGCAGTTCTTC	CATSQTPEAGLTTYNEQFF
NA	TRBV2	TRBJ2-1	NA	TGTGCCAGCAGTGTTCACCGGGGGGCAGACAATGAGCAGTTCTTC	CASSVHRGADNEQFF
NA	TRBV5-1	TRBJ2-7	NA	TGCGCCAGCAGCTTGCGCGGGGGCAGAACTTACGAGCAGTACTTC	CASSLRGGRTYEQYF
TRBD2	TRBV5-1	TRBJ2-4	once	TGCGCCAGCAGCTTGGTCGGACTAGCGGGGGGAATAGCCAAAAACATTCAGTACTTC	CASSLVGLAGGIAKNIQYF
TRBD1	TRBV4-1	TRBJ1-2	NA	TGCGCCAGCAGCCAAGGGGGACAGACCTTTTATGGCTACACCTTC	CASSQGGQTFYGYTF
TRBD1	TRBV25-1	TRBJ1-6	once	TGTGCCAGCGGGACAGGGCCGGATTCACCCCTCCACTTT	CASGTGPDSPLHF